The T cell receptor beta chain described here comes from a study of technical replicates of blood from several donors. This CDR3 has 12 residues. V was cut by 4 bases and J by 5 bases, with 9 bases left in between. Germline V lookup: CDR1 SGHDT, CDR2 YYEEEE. Sequencing was performed with immunoSEQ multiplex PCR; in TCRdb, only in-frame clones are kept and a portion is missing. The data show 70,000 to 95,000 clones, about 97% seen once. This receptor was obtained from a human donor in good health. V gene TRBV5-6 combines with J gene TRBJ1-2; no firm D call. The sequenced sample was T cells isolated from PBMCs. In DNA form, the CDR3 reads TGTGCCAGCAGCACGACATATTATGGCTACACCTTC. Translation gives CASSTTYYGYTF.